The 14 T cell receptor beta chains below all came from one sample that was sequenced in a study of Ad26.COV2.S vaccination and SARS-CoV-2 variants. Treatment reported: roughly 19 received Ad26.COV2.S at low or high dose, single or two shots; about 5 received placebo; per-sample allocation not given. Sampling was performed 63 days after the first vaccine or placebo injection. Clones were read by immunoSEQ multiplex PCR, and TCRdb kept only the in-frame ones, dropping some. The sample consists of 350,000 to 450,000 clones, 80% to 95% of them appearing once. The material sequenced was peripheral blood, taken in a trial of Ad26.COV2.S vaccine versus placebo. These receptors were taken from a person aged 18-60 years who received the Ad26.COV2.S COVID-19 vaccine or a placebo.

This chain connects TRBV4-2 to TRBJ2-6, with D perhaps matching TRBD1 (5 bases). The ends were cut back, 1 base at V and 1 base at J, with 8 bases in the middle. Germline V gene data show CDR1 as LGHNA and CDR2 as YNFKEQ. The CDR3 covers 16 residues. The CDR3 coding sequence is TGTGCCAGCAGCCAAGTTGCAGGGTCTGGGGCCAACGTCCTGACTTTC. Translating gives CASSQVAGSGANVLTF.

The chain employs TRBV6-1 and TRBJ2-2; D remains unclear. The CDR3 runs to 15 residues. Looked up from germline, CDR1 is MNHNS and CDR2 is SASEGT. Trimming left V 5 bases short and J 1 base short, with 11 bases between. The CDR3 here is CASSLPIMNTGELFF. The CDR3 DNA sequence: TGTGCCAGCAGTCTCCCCATAATGAACACCGGGGAGCTGTTTTTT.

The gene calls are TRBV5-6 and TRBJ2-3; a weak D match, TRBD1 (6 bases). This CDR3 comprises 16 residues. With 2 bases removed from V and 0 bases from J, the gap between germline ends came to 13 bases. CDR1 and CDR2 from the germline V gene are SGHDT and YYEEEE. The DNA for the CDR3 is TGTGCCAGCAGCTTTTGGGACACAGCTAGCACAGATACGCAGTATTTT. Amino acid sequence: CASSFWDTASTDTQYF.

This clone was counted between two and nine times. The chain uses TRBV7-9 and TRBJ1-5; TRBD1 is a possible D gene (5 bases). V gave up 1 base and J gave up 5 bases, with 18 bases separating them. The CDR3 has 17 amino acids. Germline V gene data show CDR1 as SEHNR and CDR2 as FQNEAQ (reference sequence). This CDR3 is CASSLGQMGGRDQPQHF. The CDR3, as DNA: TGTGCCAGCAGCTTAGGACAGATGGGAGGACGGGATCAGCCCCAGCATTTT.

This rearrangement joins TRBV4-1 to TRBJ1-6, with TRBD1 matching 9 bases. This CDR3 spans 17 amino acids. V trimming: 1 base; J trimming: 8 bases; junction bases outside the gene matches: 9. Germline V CDR1 and CDR2: MGHRA, YSYEKL. CDR3 nucleotides: TGCGCCAGCAGCCAAGTCCCGGGACAGGGTCAGGATTCACCCCTCCACTTT. This gives the protein CASSQVPGQGQDSPLHF.

This clone was picked up a small number of times. The gene calls are TRBV9 and TRBJ1-2; D is unclear. The V gene's germline CDR1 is SGDLS and CDR2 YYNGEE. This CDR3 is built from 13 residues. The V end lost 4 bases, the J end lost 8 bases, and 15 bases lay between the germline ends. Here the CDR3 reads CASSPGRAGGYTF. The CDR3 bases are TGTGCCAGCAGCCCCGGGAGGGCGGGCGGCTACACCTTC.

The chain employs TRBV18 and TRBJ2-1, with D unclear. Germline V gene sequence: CDR1 KGHSH, CDR2 LQKENI. CDR3 length: 14 residues. The V and J ends lost 3 bases and 11 bases respectively, with 17 bases between them. Here the CDR3 reads CASSPSPPQTQQFF. DNA for the CDR3: TGTGCCAGCTCACCTTCCCCCCCCCAGACGCAGCAGTTCTTC. The full variable domain, completed using reference TRBV18 and TRBJ2-1, is NAGVMQNPRHLVRRRGQEARLRCSPMKGHSHVYWYRQLPEEGLKFMVYLQKENIIDESGMPKERFSAEFPKEGPSILRIQQVVRGDSAAYFCASSPSPPQTQQFFGPGTRLTVL.

The chain carries TRBV27 and TRBJ2-5; D is unclear. The CDR3 spans 13 residues. Germline V gene data show CDR1 as MNHEY and CDR2 as SMNVEV (reference sequence). V shed 0 bases and J shed 5 bases, with 7 bases lying between them. The CDR3 reads CASSLSMRETQYF. The CDR3 coding sequence is TGTGCCAGCAGTTTATCGATGAGGGAGACCCAGTACTTC.

The chain is built from TRBV19 and TRBJ2-1; D is ambiguous. CDR3 length: 14 amino acids. Trimming took 7 bases from V and 5 from J, leaving 15 bases between them. Germline CDR1 and CDR2: LNHDA and SQIVND (reference sequence). CDR3 residues: CASIASSMHNEQFF. In DNA, the CDR3 is TGTGCCAGTATCGCTTCGTCCATGCACAATGAGCAGTTCTTC.

This chain joins TRBV19 and TRBJ2-1, with 7 bases aligning to TRBD1. V lost 3 bases and J lost 7; bases outside the gene matches: 9. The CDR3 runs 15 residues. The germline V gene encodes CDR1 LNHDA and CDR2 SQIVND (reference sequence). The CDR3, as DNA: TGTGCCAGTAGTATCACCAGAAGGGGGCGAAATGAGCAGTTCTTC. It translates to CASSITRRGRNEQFF.

This chain uses TRBV4-3 with TRBJ2-2, with TRBD2 as a possible D gene (6 bases). The CDR3 sequence is 17 residues long. The ends were cut back, 0 bases at V and 1 base at J, with 12 bases in the middle. Germline CDR1 is LGHNA and CDR2 is YSLEER. The CDR3 spells CASSQDAMGGNTGELFF. CDR3 bases: TGCGCCAGCAGCCAAGACGCCATGGGGGGGAACACCGGGGAGCTGTTTTTT.

J is TRBJ1-3 and V is TRBV3-1 (or the pseudogene TRBV3-2), with no clear D. The CDR3 is 14 residues long. CDR1 is LGHDT and CDR2 is YNNKEL in the germline V gene (reference sequence). V lost 4 bases, J lost 4 bases, and 11 bases lay in between. CDR3 loop: CASSPPTQGNTIYF. The CDR3 DNA reads as TGTGCCAGCAGCCCCCCCACACAGGGAAACACCATATATTTT.

Concerning this clone: The same CDR3 also results from other DNA sequences found in this sample. V is TRBV7-9 and J is TRBJ1-5; 7 bases align to TRBD1. V lost 5 bases, J lost 4 bases, and 5 bases stayed unmatched. The CDR3 covers 14 residues. From germline, CDR1 is SEHNR and CDR2 FQNEAQ (reference sequence). CDR3 protein: CASSRQGGNQPQHF. The CDR3 bases are TGTGCCAGCAGCAGACAGGGAGGAAATCAGCCCCAGCATTTT.

The V and J genes are TRBV9 and TRBJ2-3; 7 positions agree with TRBD2. The length of the CDR3 is 15 residues. Germline CDR1 SGDLS, CDR2 YYNGEE. V trimming: 0 bases; J trimming: 6 bases; junction bases outside the gene matches: 7. CDR3 in DNA: TGTGCCAGCAGCGTAGTCCCAGCGGGGTTGGATACGCAGTATTTT. This codes for CASSVVPAGLDTQYF.